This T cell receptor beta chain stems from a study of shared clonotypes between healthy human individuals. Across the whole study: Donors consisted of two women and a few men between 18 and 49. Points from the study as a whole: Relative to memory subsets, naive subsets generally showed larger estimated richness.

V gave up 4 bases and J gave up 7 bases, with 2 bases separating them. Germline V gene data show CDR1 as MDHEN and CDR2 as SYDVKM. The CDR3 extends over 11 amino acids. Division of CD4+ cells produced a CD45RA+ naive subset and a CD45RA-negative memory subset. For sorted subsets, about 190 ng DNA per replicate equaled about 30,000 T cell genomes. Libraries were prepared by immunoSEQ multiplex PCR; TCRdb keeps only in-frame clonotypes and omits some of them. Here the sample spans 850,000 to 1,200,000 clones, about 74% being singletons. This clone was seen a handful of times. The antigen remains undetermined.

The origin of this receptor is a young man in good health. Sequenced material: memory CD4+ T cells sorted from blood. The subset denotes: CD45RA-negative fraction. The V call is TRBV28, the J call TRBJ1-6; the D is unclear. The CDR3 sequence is CASSYNSPLHF. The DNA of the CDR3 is TGTGCCAGCAGTTACAATTCACCCCTCCACTTT.